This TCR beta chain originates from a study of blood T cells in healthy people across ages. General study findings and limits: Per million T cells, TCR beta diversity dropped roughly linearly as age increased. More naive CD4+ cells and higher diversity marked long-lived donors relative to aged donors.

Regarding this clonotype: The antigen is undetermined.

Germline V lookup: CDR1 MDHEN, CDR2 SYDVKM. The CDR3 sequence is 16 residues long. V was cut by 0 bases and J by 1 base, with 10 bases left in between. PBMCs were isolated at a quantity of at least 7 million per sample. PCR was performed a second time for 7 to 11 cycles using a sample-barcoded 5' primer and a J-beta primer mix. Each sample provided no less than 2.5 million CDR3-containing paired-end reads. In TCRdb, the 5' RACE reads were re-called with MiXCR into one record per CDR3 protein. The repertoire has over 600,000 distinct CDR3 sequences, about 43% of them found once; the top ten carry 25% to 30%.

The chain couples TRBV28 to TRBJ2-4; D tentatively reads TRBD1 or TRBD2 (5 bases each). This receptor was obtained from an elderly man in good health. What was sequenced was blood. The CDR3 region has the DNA TGTGCCAGCAGTTTATGGGGGGAAGGGGCCAAAAACATTCAGTACTTC. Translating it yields CASSLWGEGAKNIQYF.